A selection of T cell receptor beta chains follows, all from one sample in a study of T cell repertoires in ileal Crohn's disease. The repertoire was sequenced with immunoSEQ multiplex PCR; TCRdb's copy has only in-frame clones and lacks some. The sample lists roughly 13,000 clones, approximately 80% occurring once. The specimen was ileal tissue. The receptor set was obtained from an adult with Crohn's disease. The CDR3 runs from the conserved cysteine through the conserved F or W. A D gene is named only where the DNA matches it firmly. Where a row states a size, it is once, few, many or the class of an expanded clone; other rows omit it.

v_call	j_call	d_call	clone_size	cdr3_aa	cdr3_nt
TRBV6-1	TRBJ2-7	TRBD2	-	CASSGRGREAYEQYF	TGTGCCAGCAGTGGCCGAGGGCGGGAGGCCTACGAGCAGTACTTC
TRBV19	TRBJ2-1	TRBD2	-	CASSRAGDYNEQFF	TGTGCCAGTAGCCGAGCGGGGGATTACAATGAGCAGTTCTTC
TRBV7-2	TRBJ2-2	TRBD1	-	CASSLYRGPNTGELFF	TGTGCCAGCAGCTTATATAGGGGGCCGAACACCGGGGAGCTGTTTTTT
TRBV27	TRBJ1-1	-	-	CASSLSGSLGVNTEAFF	TGTGCCAGCAGTTTATCGGGATCGTTAGGGGTGAACACTGAAGCTTTCTTT
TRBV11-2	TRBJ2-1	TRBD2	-	CASSPTISSGGGNEQFF	TGTGCCAGCAGCCCCACTATCTCTAGCGGGGGGGGCAATGAGCAGTTCTTC
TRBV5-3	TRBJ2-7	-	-	CAESLPGTYEQYF	TGTGCCGAAAGCTTGCCCGGGACCTACGAGCAGTACTTC
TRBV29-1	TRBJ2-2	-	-	CSVAGNTGELFF	TGCAGCGTCGCGGGGAACACCGGGGAGCTGTTTTTT
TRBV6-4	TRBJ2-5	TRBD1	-	CASSPQGGAETQYF	TGTGCCAGCAGCCCCCAAGGGGGCGCGGAGACCCAGTACTTC
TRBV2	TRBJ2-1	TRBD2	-	CAQQNRRGRYNEQFF	TGTGCCCAGCAAAATAGGCGGGGGAGATACAATGAGCAGTTCTTC
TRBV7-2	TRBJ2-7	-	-	CASSTPTNYEQYF	TGTGCCAGCAGTACCCCTACCAATTACGAGCAGTACTTC
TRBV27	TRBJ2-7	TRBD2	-	CASSSDSGRAGYAGEQYF	TGTGCCAGCAGCTCCGATAGCGGGAGGGCGGGGTATGCGGGCGAGCAGTACTTC
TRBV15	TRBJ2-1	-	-	CATSRDHGKHEQFF	TGTGCCACCAGCAGAGATCACGGGAAGCATGAGCAGTTCTTC
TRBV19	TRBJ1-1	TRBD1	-	CASSIGTGVANTEAFF	TGTGCCAGTAGTATAGGGACAGGGGTTGCGAACACTGAAGCTTTCTTT
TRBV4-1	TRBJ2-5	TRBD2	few	CASSQRGTSGVPKTQYF	TGCGCCAGCAGCCAAAGAGGGACTAGCGGTGTTCCAAAGACCCAGTACTTC
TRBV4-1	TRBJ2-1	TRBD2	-	CASSQDLTSGYNEQFF	TGCGCCAGCAGCCAAGATCTAACTAGCGGGTACAATGAGCAGTTCTTC
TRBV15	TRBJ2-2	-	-	CATSRGSGTGELFF	TGTGCCACCAGCAGAGGGTCGGGGACCGGGGAGCTGTTTTTT
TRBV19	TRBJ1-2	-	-	CASSIGAEYGYTF	TGTGCCAGTAGTATAGGAGCGGAATATGGCTACACCTTC
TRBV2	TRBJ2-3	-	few	CASSEAGGLTDTQYF	TGTGCCAGCAGTGAAGCGGGCGGACTCACAGATACGCAGTATTTT
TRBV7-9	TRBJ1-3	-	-	CASSMGGGTGNTIYF	TGTGCCAGCAGCATGGGAGGGGGAACTGGAAACACCATATATTTT
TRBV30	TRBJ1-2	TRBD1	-	CAWSVTGFYGYTF	TGTGCCTGGAGTGTGACAGGGTTCTATGGCTACACCTTC
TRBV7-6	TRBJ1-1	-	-	CASSLGVPGFTEAFF	TGTGCCAGCAGCTTAGGGGTCCCAGGGTTCACTGAAGCTTTCTTT
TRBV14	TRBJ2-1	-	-	CASSQSHNEQFF	TGTGCCAGCAGCCAATCTCACAATGAGCAGTTCTTC